This TCR beta chain originates from a study of blood T cell repertoires in COVID-19. The wider study: Some COVID-19 samples were acute and others convalescent; all came from the United States, Italy and Spain.

Assay used: immunoSEQ multiplex PCR; TCRdb lists only in-frame clones, some missing. This table holds about 300,000 clones, more than 70% found once. Unmatched junction bases numbered 8, after V lost 1 base and J lost 6 bases. CDR3 length: 16 amino acids. Per germline, CDR1 MRHNA and CDR2 SNTAGT. The sequencing sample was made of peripheral blood. The V and J genes are TRBV6-4 and TRBJ2-3; 9 nucleotides line up with TRBD2. This TCR came from a man aged 18 to 29 who had recovered from COVID-19. The CDR3 protein is CASSDWGGGASDTQYF. The CDR3 DNA is TGTGCCAGCAGTGACTGGGGCGGGGGGGCCTCCGATACGCAGTATTTT.